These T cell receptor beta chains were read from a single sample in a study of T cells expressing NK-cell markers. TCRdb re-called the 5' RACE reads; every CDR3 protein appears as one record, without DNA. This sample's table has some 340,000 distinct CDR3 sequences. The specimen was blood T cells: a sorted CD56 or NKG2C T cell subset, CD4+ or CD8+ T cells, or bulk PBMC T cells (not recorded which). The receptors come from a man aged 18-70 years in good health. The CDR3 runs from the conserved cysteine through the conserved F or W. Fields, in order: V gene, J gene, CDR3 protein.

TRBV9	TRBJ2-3	CASSAGLARYTDTQYF
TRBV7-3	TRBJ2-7	CASSLTSGYEQYF
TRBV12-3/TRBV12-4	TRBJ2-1	CASSIQRGTYNEQFF
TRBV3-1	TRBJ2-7	CASSQRGNAGEQYF
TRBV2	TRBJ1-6	CASSEGGTPLHF
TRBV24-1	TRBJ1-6	CATPQFANSPLHF
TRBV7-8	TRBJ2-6	CASSLRWGSGANVLTF
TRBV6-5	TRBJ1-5	CASSYKGGTYSNQPQHF
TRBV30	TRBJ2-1	CAWRGDRGHEQFF
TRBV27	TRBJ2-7	CASSWTGKYEQYF
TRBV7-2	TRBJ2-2	CASSFQVEIEGELFF
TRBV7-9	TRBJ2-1	CASSLGLTSGIYNEQFF
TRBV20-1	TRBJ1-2	CSARDPSGYTF
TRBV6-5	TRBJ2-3	CASSYSGWGGGVSTDTQYF
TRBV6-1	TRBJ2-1	CASSGLRGRNRNEQFF
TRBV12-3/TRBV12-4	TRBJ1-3	CASTDRVGNTIYF
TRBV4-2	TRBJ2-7	CASSPGGGQGEQYF
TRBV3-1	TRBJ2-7	CASSQAYGLYEQYF
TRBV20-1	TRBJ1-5	CSASTTGDNQPQHF
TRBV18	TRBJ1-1	CASSFLTGLGSNTEAFF
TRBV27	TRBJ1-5	CASSPIGIYSNQPQHF
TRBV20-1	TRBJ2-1	CSAPPGLAYNEQFF
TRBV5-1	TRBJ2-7	CASSYHGISATGQYF
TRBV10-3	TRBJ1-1	CASQSPMNTEAFF
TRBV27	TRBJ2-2	CASSSPGQVNTGELFF
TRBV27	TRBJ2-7	CASSLLGPKSYEQYF
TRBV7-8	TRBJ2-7	CASSHDRGEQYF
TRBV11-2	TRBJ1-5	CASSLGDRVTSPQHF
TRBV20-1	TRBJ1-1	CSAVAGHMNTEAFF
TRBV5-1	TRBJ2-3	CASSQEGGSTDTQYF
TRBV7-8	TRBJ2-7	CASSSGGRRMYF
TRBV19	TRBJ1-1	CASAGRGITEAFF
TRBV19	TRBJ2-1	CASSPGRLYNEQFF
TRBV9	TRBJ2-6	CASSVGQISGANVLTF
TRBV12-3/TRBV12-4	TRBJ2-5	CASRVAGVETQYF
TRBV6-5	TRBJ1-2	CASSYSNSIGGSGYTF
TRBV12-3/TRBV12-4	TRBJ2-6	CASKARSGANVLTF
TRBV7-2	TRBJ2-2	CASSSKRGATGELFFF
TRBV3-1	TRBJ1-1	CASSQGPRRTEAFF
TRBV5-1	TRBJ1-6	CASSPSGDRANSPLHF
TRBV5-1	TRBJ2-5	CASNFGDKETQYF
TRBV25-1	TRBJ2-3	CASSELFGVGSFSTDTQYF
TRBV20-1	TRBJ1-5	CSANNLRDTNWGNQPQHF
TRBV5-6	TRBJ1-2	CASNIQGYGYTF
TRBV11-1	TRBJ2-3	CASSLGASFGTDTQYF